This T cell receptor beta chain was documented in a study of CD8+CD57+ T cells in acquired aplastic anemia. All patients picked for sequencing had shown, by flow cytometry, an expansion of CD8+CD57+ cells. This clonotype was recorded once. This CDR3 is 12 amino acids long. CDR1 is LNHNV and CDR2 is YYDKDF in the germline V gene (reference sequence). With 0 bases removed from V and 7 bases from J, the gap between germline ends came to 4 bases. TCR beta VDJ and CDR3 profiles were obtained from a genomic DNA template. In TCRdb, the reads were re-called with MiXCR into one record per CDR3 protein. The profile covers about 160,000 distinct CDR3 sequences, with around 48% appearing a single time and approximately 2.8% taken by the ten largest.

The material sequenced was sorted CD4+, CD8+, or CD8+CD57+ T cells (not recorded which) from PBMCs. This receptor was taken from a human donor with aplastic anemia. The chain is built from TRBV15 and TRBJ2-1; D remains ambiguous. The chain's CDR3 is CATSRDINEQFF. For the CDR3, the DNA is TGTGCCACCAGCAGAGATATAAATGAGCAGTTCTTC.